The clone carrying this TCR beta chain was picked up many times. Its antigen is undetermined. Clinical symptoms, serum thyroxine and TRAb, thyroid ultrasound and orbital computed tomography together formed the diagnostic basis. CDR3 length: 13 residues. Trimming left V 6 bases short and J 7 bases short, with 15 bases between. The record originates from a study of T cells in Graves' hyperthyroidism and ophthalmopathy. Study observations and caveats: For ophthalmopathy, model prediction preceded onset by a median 6.5 months. From stable hyperthyroidism, ophthalmopathy was set apart by a 13 V-J model.

From RNA transcripts, TCR beta CDR3 regions were amplified. The HTBI set primed first-round TCR CDR3 RT-PCR. A single record per CDR3 protein comes from TCRdb applying MiXCR to the multiplex PCR reads. The data show 640,000 or so distinct CDR3 sequences, approximately 15% seen once. This sequence was found in a woman aged 40 to 50 with Graves' ophthalmopathy. The sequencing input was blood. The rearrangement uses TRBV12-3 or TRBV12-4 and TRBJ1-1; D gene unclear. In nucleotides, the CDR3 is TGTGCCAGCAGCCTATTGGCAGAAAATGAAGCTTTCTTT. Translated: CASSLLAENEAFF.